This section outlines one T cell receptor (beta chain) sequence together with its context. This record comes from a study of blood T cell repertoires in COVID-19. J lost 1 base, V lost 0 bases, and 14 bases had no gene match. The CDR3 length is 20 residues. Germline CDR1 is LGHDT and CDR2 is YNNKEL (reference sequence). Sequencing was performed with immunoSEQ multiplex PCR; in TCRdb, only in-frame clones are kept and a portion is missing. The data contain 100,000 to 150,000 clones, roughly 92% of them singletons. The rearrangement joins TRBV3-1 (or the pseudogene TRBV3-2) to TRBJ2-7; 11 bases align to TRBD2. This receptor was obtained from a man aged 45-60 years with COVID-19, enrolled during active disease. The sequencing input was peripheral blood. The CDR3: CASSQDPRESLAGESYEQYV. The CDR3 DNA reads TGTGCCAGCAGCCAAGATCCCAGGGAGTCACTAGCGGGAGAATCCTACGAGCAGTACGTC.